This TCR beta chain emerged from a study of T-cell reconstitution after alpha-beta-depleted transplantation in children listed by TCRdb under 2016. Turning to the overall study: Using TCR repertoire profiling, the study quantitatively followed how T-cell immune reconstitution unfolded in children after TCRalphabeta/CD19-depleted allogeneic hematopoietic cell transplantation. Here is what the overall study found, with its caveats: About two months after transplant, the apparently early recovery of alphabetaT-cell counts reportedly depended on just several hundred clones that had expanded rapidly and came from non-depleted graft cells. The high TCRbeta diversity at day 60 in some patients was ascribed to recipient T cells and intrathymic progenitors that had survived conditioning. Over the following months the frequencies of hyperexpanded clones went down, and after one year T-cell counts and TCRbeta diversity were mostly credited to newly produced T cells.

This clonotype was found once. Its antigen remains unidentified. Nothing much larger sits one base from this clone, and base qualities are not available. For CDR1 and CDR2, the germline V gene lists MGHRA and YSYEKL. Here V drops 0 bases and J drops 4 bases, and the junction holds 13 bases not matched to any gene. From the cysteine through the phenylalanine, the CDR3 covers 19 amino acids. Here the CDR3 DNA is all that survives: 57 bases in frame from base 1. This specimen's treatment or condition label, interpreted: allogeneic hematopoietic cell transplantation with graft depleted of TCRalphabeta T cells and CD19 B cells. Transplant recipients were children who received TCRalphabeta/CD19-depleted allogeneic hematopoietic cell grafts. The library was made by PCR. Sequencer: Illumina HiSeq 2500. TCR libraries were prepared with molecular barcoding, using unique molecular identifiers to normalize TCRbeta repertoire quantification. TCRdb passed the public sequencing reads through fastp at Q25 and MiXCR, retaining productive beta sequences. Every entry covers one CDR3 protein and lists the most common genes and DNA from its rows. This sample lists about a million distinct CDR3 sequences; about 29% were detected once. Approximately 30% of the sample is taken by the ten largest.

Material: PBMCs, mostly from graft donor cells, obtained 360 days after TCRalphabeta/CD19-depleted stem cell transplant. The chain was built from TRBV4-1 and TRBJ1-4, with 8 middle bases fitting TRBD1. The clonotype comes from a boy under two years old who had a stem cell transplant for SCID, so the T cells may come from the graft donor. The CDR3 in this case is CASSQDSAGGPRFNEKLFF. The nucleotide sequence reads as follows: TGCGCCAGCAGCCAAGATTCGGCAGGGGGCCCCCGCTTTAATGAAAAACTGTTTTTT.